Reported below is one T cell receptor beta chain. Its antigen is unidentified. Germline V gives CDR1 LNHDA, CDR2 SQIVND (reference sequence). Trimming cost V 3 bases and J 1 base; bases outside gene matches: 3. The CDR3 extends over 15 amino acids. The sample belongs to a study of T cells in localized non-small cell lung cancer. Study-wide points: An association was observed between higher blood T cell density and longer overall survival.

Here immunoSEQ multiplex PCR was the method, and the copy in TCRdb shows in-frame clones only, minus some. The profile shows roughly 38,000 clones, 70% to 90% of them singletons. This material consisted of peripheral blood mononuclear cells, taken before any cancer treatment. The TCR was taken from a male donor at least 60 years old with stage II lung adenocarcinoma. The chain links TRBV19 to TRBJ2-7; 10 bases map to TRBD1. The CDR3 DNA is TGTGCCAGTAGTATCGGGGGACAGGGGTCCTACGAGCAGTACTTC. Translation gives CASSIGGQGSYEQYF.